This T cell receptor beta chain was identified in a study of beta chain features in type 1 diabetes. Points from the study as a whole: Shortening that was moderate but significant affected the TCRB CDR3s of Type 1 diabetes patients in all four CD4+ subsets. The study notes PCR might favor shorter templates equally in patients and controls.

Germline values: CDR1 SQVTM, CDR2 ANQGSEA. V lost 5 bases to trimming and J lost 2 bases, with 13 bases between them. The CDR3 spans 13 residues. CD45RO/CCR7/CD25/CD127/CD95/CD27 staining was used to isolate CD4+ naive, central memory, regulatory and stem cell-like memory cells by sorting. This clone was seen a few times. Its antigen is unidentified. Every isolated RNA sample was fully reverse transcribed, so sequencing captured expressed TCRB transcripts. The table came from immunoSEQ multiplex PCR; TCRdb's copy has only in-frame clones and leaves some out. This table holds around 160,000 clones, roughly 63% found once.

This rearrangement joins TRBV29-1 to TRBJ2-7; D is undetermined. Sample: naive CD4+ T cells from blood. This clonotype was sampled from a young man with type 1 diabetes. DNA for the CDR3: TGCAGCGTTCAAAAGGGCACAGCCTACGAGCAGTACTTC. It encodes CSVQKGTAYEQYF.